The 14 T cell receptor beta chains below were found in one sample sequenced in a study of T cell responses to AZD1222 COVID-19 vaccine. Sequencing used immunoSEQ multiplex PCR; TCRdb keeps in-frame clones, though not all of them. Here the sample spans some 96,000 clones, about 90% being singletons. This sample comprised peripheral blood, obtained on day 0 of MenACWY control vaccination. The receptors were sampled from an adult in good health.

The chain joins TRBV6-4 to TRBJ2-7; 11 bases align to TRBD2. Germline CDR1 reads MRHNA; CDR2 reads SNTAGT. CDR3 length: 19 residues. V shed 3 bases and J 4 bases; nucleotides not matched to a gene: 17. CDR3 in DNA: TGTGCCAGCAGTGAGGCTAGCGGGGGGAGAAAACTTCCTATTTACGAGCAGTACTTC. Translating gives CASSEASGGRKLPIYEQYF.

A few counts support this clone. The chain joins TRBV30 to TRBJ1-1, with 7 bases lining up with TRBD1. Germline V gene data show CDR1 as GTSNPN and CDR2 as SVGIG (reference sequence). The CDR3 is made up of 16 amino acids. J gave up 0 bases and V 0 bases, and 7 bases lay outside the gene matches. This CDR3 reads CAWSVGGMNMNTEAFF. For the CDR3, the DNA is TGTGCCTGGAGTGTAGGGGGCATGAACATGAACACTGAAGCTTTCTTT.

V and J are TRBV19 and TRBJ1-1, with D unclear. Trimming pared 3 bases from V and 0 bases from J, leaving 11 bases between. Germline assignment: CDR1 LNHDA and CDR2 SQIVND (reference sequence). The CDR3 has 15 amino acids. Here the CDR3 reads CASSMLGSLNTEAFF. As DNA, the CDR3 is TGTGCCAGTAGTATGTTGGGGAGCTTGAACACTGAAGCTTTCTTT. The variable domain in full, completed from reference TRBV19 and TRBJ1-1, reads DGGITQSPKYLFRKEGQNVTLSCEQNLNHDAMYWYRQDPGQGLRLIYYSQIVNDFQKGDIAEGYSVSREKKESFPLTVTSAQKNPTAFYLCASSMLGSLNTEAFFGQGTRLTVV.

The CDR3 sequence is CASSEDGMTENYGYTF. The CDR3 nucleotides are TGTGCCAGCAGTGAAGATGGGATGACAGAGAACTATGGCTACACCTTC. V gene TRBV6-1 combines with J gene TRBJ1-2; possible D gene TRBD1, 5 bases. This CDR3 has 16 residues. V lost 1 base and J 2 bases, leaving 14 bases between the germline ends. Germline-derived CDR1 and CDR2 are MNHNS and SASEGT.

J is TRBJ2-3 and V is TRBV5-1; no clear D gene. CDR1 and CDR2 from the germline V gene are SGHRS and YFSETQ. The CDR3 extends over 13 amino acids. Trimming cost V 1 base and J 3 bases, with 6 bases left between them. The CDR3 DNA reads as TGCGCCAGCAGCTTGTGGGTGACAGATACGCAGTATTTT. Residues: CASSLWVTDTQYF.

In this sample, this clone turned up a few times. The chain links TRBV7-9 to TRBJ1-2; 9 bases map to TRBD1. Trimming at V came to 2 bases and at J to 3 bases, leaving 13 bases not matched to a gene. Germline V gives CDR1 SEHNR, CDR2 FQNEAQ (reference sequence). CDR3 length: 18 amino acids. In nucleotides, the CDR3 is TGTGCCAGCAGCTTACTTGGACAGGGGCACCCAAAGGACTATGGCTACACCTTC. It codes for CASSLLGQGHPKDYGYTF.

This chain uses TRBV3-1 (or the pseudogene TRBV3-2) with TRBJ1-2; tentatively, D is TRBD1 (6 bases). Trimming cost V 4 bases and J 2 bases, with 26 bases left between them. Germline V lookup: CDR1 LGHDT, CDR2 YNNKEL (reference sequence). CDR3 length equals 19 residues. The CDR3 region has the DNA TGTGCCAGCAGCCCCGGAGGGGGAACCCCCCTGGTGAAGAACTATGGCTACACCTTC. Translation: CASSPGGGTPLVKNYGYTF.

This chain uses TRBV6-2 or TRBV6-3 with TRBJ2-7; 9 bases match TRBD2. Trimming took 4 bases from V and 7 from J; bases not matched to a gene: 11. The V gene's germline CDR1 is MNHEY and CDR2 SVGEGT. The CDR3 spans 15 residues. The chain's CDR3 is CASSSAGGEFGEQYF. In nucleotides, the CDR3 is TGTGCCAGCAGTTCTGCGGGAGGGGAGTTTGGGGAGCAGTACTTC.

CDR3 in amino acids: CASRSGLAGYNEQFF. The CDR3 DNA follows: TGTGCCAGCAGATCTGGGCTAGCGGGGTACAATGAGCAGTTCTTC. The chain has TRBV7-2 and TRBJ2-1; 9 bases line up with TRBD2. The CDR3 contains 15 residues. Germline assignment: CDR1 SGHTA and CDR2 FQGNSA. V gave up 6 bases and J gave up 4 bases; unmatched junction bases: 7.

V usage is TRBV7-2 and J usage is TRBJ2-7; D remains unclear. Trimming left V 1 base short and J 1 base short, with 8 bases between. The CDR3 runs to 14 residues. CDR1 and CDR2 from the germline V gene are SGHTA and FQGNSA. CDR3 region: CASSLGARSYEQYF. The DNA for the CDR3 is TGTGCCAGCAGCTTAGGAGCACGTTCCTACGAGCAGTACTTC.

The chain carries TRBV10-3 and TRBJ1-2; tentative D call: TRBD1 (5 bases). The CDR3 loop spans 15 amino acids. The V end was cut by 2 bases, the J end by 10 bases, with 20 bases between. CDR1 and CDR2 (germline): ENHRY, SYGVKD. The CDR3, as DNA: TGTGCCATCAGTGAGGGGGTAGGGCAGGGTTATTCCTACACCTTC. It specifies CAISEGVGQGYSYTF.

This clone was recorded only once. The chain uses TRBV10-3 and TRBJ2-3, with 7 bases matching TRBD1. CDR1 ENHRY and CDR2 SYGVKD come from the germline V gene. The CDR3 length is 14 residues. V was clipped by 3 bases and J by 2 bases; unmatched bases: 2. The CDR3 DNA follows: TGTGCCATCAGTGATGGACAGGACACAGATACGCAGTATTTT. As protein: CAISDGQDTDTQYF.

This chain connects TRBV5-5 to TRBJ2-1; 7 bases are shared with TRBD2. J lost 7 bases, V lost 4 bases, and 14 bases had no gene match. The CDR3 length is 16 residues. Per the germline V gene, CDR1 is SGHKS and CDR2 is YYEKEE (reference sequence). The CDR3 spells CASSPPIIAGLNEQFF. The CDR3 bases are TGTGCCAGCAGCCCCCCCATAATAGCGGGTTTGAATGAGCAGTTCTTC.

The genes are TRBV6-6 and TRBJ2-5; no firm D call. The CDR3 length is 13 residues. Germline values: CDR1 MNHNY, CDR2 SVGAGI (reference sequence). V lost 1 base, J lost 5 bases, and 8 bases lay in between. CDR3 in amino acids: CASSYLADETQYF. In DNA form, the CDR3 reads TGTGCCAGCAGTTACTTGGCGGACGAGACCCAGTACTTC.